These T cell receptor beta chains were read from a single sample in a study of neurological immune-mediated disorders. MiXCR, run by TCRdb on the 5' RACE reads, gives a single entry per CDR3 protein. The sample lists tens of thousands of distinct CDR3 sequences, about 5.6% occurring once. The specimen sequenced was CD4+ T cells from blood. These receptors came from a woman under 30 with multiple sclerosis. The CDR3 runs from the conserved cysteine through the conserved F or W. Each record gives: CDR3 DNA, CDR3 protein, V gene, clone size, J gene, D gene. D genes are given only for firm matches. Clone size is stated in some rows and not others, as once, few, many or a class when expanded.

CDR3 DNA: TGTGCCAGCAGCTTTAAGCCTCCGGGACAGGGATATGGCTACACCTTC
CDR3 protein: CASSFKPPGQGYGYTF
V gene: TRBV7-2
clone size: many
J gene: TRBJ1-2
D gene: TRBD1

CDR3 DNA: TGTGCCAGCTGTCCGGTGGGGTCTGGGGCCAACGTCCTGACTTTC
CDR3 protein: CASCPVGSGANVLTF
V gene: TRBV5-4
clone size: NA
J gene: TRBJ2-6
D gene: NA

CDR3 DNA: TGCGCCAGCAGAGAGCGGGGGCTCACCGGGGAGCTGTTTTTT
CDR3 protein: CASRERGLTGELFF
V gene: TRBV10-2
clone size: NA
J gene: TRBJ2-2
D gene: TRBD2

CDR3 DNA: TGCAGTGCTACTGGTTATCGGGTCCTAGCGGGAGGCCCAAATGAGCAGTTCTTC
CDR3 protein: CSATGYRVLAGGPNEQFF
V gene: TRBV20-1
clone size: many
J gene: TRBJ2-1
D gene: TRBD2

CDR3 DNA: TGTGCCAGCAGCTCCCCAACAGGGGGCATTCTCGGGGAGCTGTTTTTT
CDR3 protein: CASSSPTGGILGELFF
V gene: TRBV5-6
clone size: many
J gene: TRBJ2-2
D gene: TRBD1

CDR3 DNA: TGCAGTGCGCCCGCCGCCAGGACTAACACTGAAGCTTTCTTT
CDR3 protein: CSAPAARTNTEAFF
V gene: TRBV20-1
clone size: many
J gene: TRBJ1-1
D gene: NA

CDR3 DNA: TGCGCCAGCATGGGCGGGGGACCCGCAGATACGCAGTATTTT
CDR3 protein: CASMGGGPADTQYF
V gene: TRBV5-1
clone size: many
J gene: TRBJ2-3
D gene: TRBD2

CDR3 DNA: TGTGCCAGTAGTAGCACAGGGACTGGGGCCAACGTCCTGACTTTC
CDR3 protein: CASSSTGTGANVLTF
V gene: TRBV19
clone size: NA
J gene: TRBJ2-6
D gene: NA

CDR3 DNA: TGTGCCAGCAGCCCAGACAGGTTGGCCTACAATGAGCAGTTCTTC
CDR3 protein: CASSPDRLAYNEQFF
V gene: TRBV7-2
clone size: many
J gene: TRBJ2-1
D gene: NA

CDR3 DNA: TGTGCCAGCAGCGAAGGAGACGGGACCGACACTGAAGCTTTCTTT
CDR3 protein: CASSEGDGTDTEAFF
V gene: TRBV7-9
clone size: many
J gene: TRBJ1-1
D gene: NA

CDR3 DNA: TGTGCCAGCAGTTCGGGCGTCTATGGCTACACCTTC
CDR3 protein: CASSSGVYGYTF
V gene: TRBV28
clone size: many
J gene: TRBJ1-2
D gene: NA

CDR3 DNA: TGTGCCAGCAGAGCCCGGGCCATCCGCCCCTACGAGCAGTACTTC
CDR3 protein: CASRARAIRPYEQYF
V gene: TRBV6-5
clone size: few
J gene: TRBJ2-7
D gene: NA

CDR3 DNA: TGTGCCAGCAGCGAGACTAGCGGGTTGAATGAGCAGTTCTTC
CDR3 protein: CASSETSGLNEQFF
V gene: TRBV9
clone size: few
J gene: TRBJ2-1
D gene: TRBD2

CDR3 DNA: TGTGCCAGCAGCTCCGCCGGGACAGGGTTGTACGAGCAGTACTTC
CDR3 protein: CASSSAGTGLYEQYF
V gene: TRBV5-6
clone size: few
J gene: TRBJ2-7
D gene: TRBD1

CDR3 DNA: TGCGCCAGCAGTGAGTTATGGGGCAATCAGCCCCAGCATTTT
CDR3 protein: CASSELWGNQPQHF
V gene: TRBV10-2
clone size: many
J gene: TRBJ1-5
D gene: NA

CDR3 DNA: TGTGCCAGCAGCGTAGGGGGCGCCCCGGAGACCCAGTACTTC
CDR3 protein: CASSVGGAPETQYF
V gene: TRBV9
clone size: many
J gene: TRBJ2-5
D gene: NA

CDR3 DNA: TGTGCCAGCAGTTTAGACCCGGGACAGGGCCCCTACGAGCAGTACTTC
CDR3 protein: CASSLDPGQGPYEQYF
V gene: TRBV12-3/TRBV12-4
clone size: many
J gene: TRBJ2-7
D gene: TRBD1

CDR3 DNA: TGTGCCAGCAGCTTAGCTACAGGGAAAACGACTGAAGCTTTCTTT
CDR3 protein: CASSLATGKTTEAFF
V gene: TRBV7-9
clone size: many
J gene: TRBJ1-1
D gene: NA

CDR3 DNA: TGCAGTGCTAGAGATGGTACAGGCCGGAATGAAAAACTGTTTTTT
CDR3 protein: CSARDGTGRNEKLFF
V gene: TRBV20-1
clone size: medium-sized
J gene: TRBJ1-4
D gene: NA

CDR3 DNA: TGTGCCGGGGTGGCTCGCTCTGCTGAAGATACGCAGTATTTT
CDR3 protein: CAGVARSAEDTQYF
V gene: TRBV7-9
clone size: many
J gene: TRBJ2-3
D gene: NA

CDR3 DNA: TGTGCCAGCAGCCAAGATTTGGGGGGCTGGAACAATGAGCAGTTCTTC
CDR3 protein: CASSQDLGGWNNEQFF
V gene: TRBV14
clone size: many
J gene: TRBJ2-1
D gene: NA

CDR3 DNA: TGCAGTGCTAGAGGGACTGACAGAGAAAAACTGTTTTTT
CDR3 protein: CSARGTDREKLFF
V gene: TRBV20-1
clone size: many
J gene: TRBJ1-4
D gene: NA

CDR3 DNA: TGCAGTGCAGAGGACAGGGGGCGCGGTAATGAGCAGTTCTTC
CDR3 protein: CSAEDRGRGNEQFF
V gene: TRBV20-1
clone size: medium-sized
J gene: TRBJ2-1
D gene: TRBD1

CDR3 DNA: TGTGCCAGCAGCTTGGAATTTTCGGGGAGGCTTAAGAATGAGCAGTTCTTC
CDR3 protein: CASSLEFSGRLKNEQFF
V gene: TRBV5-6
clone size: few
J gene: TRBJ2-1
D gene: NA

CDR3 DNA: TGTGCCAGCAGTGAATATCCAGATACGCAGTATTTT
CDR3 protein: CASSEYPDTQYF
V gene: TRBV25-1
clone size: many
J gene: TRBJ2-3
D gene: NA

CDR3 DNA: TGTGCCAGCAGCGGGGAGTGGGGGAACACCGGGGAGCTGTTTTTT
CDR3 protein: CASSGEWGNTGELFF
V gene: TRBV7-2
clone size: many
J gene: TRBJ2-2
D gene: NA

CDR3 DNA: TGCAGTGCTAGACCCCCCCGGGGAGGGAACACTGAAGCTTTCTTT
CDR3 protein: CSARPPRGGNTEAFF
V gene: TRBV20-1
clone size: many
J gene: TRBJ1-1
D gene: NA

CDR3 DNA: TGCAGCGTTGCTACCCGGAGGGGGGGAGCTTTCTTT
CDR3 protein: CSVATRRGGAFF
V gene: TRBV29-1
clone size: medium-sized
J gene: TRBJ1-1
D gene: NA

CDR3 DNA: TGTGCCAGTAGTCCTCTGGACGGGCCCTATGGCTACACCTTC
CDR3 protein: CASSPLDGPYGYTF
V gene: TRBV19
clone size: many
J gene: TRBJ1-2
D gene: NA

CDR3 DNA: TGCGCCAGCAGCTTGAATCCCGGGACAGGGCTACTCACAGATACGCAGTATTTT
CDR3 protein: CASSLNPGTGLLTDTQYF
V gene: TRBV5-1
clone size: many
J gene: TRBJ2-3
D gene: TRBD1

CDR3 DNA: TGTGCCAGCAGCGTAGAGGCTCCCCGAAGGTCTGGAAACACCATATATTTT
CDR3 protein: CASSVEAPRRSGNTIYF
V gene: TRBV9
clone size: many
J gene: TRBJ1-3
D gene: NA

CDR3 DNA: TGTGCCATCAGAGGGTCTGGGACGACAGATACGCAGTATTTT
CDR3 protein: CAIRGSGTTDTQYF
V gene: TRBV10-3
clone size: many
J gene: TRBJ2-3
D gene: NA

CDR3 DNA: TGTGCCAGCAGTGAGCCGGGACTAGCTGTCGGGGAGCTGTTTTTT
CDR3 protein: CASSEPGLAVGELFF
V gene: TRBV25-1
clone size: many
J gene: TRBJ2-2
D gene: TRBD2

CDR3 DNA: TGTGCCAGCAGCCAAGAACGGGGCTCCTACAATGAGCAGTTCTTC
CDR3 protein: CASSQERGSYNEQFF
V gene: TRBV3-1
clone size: many
J gene: TRBJ2-1
D gene: NA

CDR3 DNA: TGTGCCAGCAGTTTTCGTCAGGGGTCCTACAATGAGCAGTTCTTC
CDR3 protein: CASSFRQGSYNEQFF
V gene: TRBV12-3/TRBV12-4
clone size: few
J gene: TRBJ2-1
D gene: NA

CDR3 DNA: TGTGCCAGCAGACCGGGACTCCCGAACACCGGGGAGCTGTTTTTT
CDR3 protein: CASRPGLPNTGELFF
V gene: TRBV6-5
clone size: many
J gene: TRBJ2-2
D gene: NA

CDR3 DNA: TGCGCCAGCCGCATCGGAGGGGGAACTGAAGCTTTCTTT
CDR3 protein: CASRIGGGTEAFF
V gene: TRBV5-1
clone size: many
J gene: TRBJ1-1
D gene: NA

CDR3 DNA: TGTGCCAGCAAGGGGGATTTCACAGATACGCAGTATTTT
CDR3 protein: CASKGDFTDTQYF
V gene: TRBV2
clone size: many
J gene: TRBJ2-3
D gene: NA

CDR3 DNA: TGTGCCAGCAGCGGCCAGAGGGACAGGGACAGGTTGGTCGGGGTGAACACTGAAGCTTTCTTT
CDR3 protein: CASSGQRDRDRLVGVNTEAFF
V gene: TRBV7-2
clone size: many
J gene: TRBJ1-1
D gene: TRBD1

CDR3 DNA: TGTGCCAGCAGTCCCTTAATAGCGGGGCTAAAGTACTTC
CDR3 protein: CASSPLIAGLKYF
V gene: TRBV28
clone size: many
J gene: TRBJ2-7
D gene: TRBD2

CDR3 DNA: TGTGCCAGCAGCCAAATACAGCGGCAAGCTAACTATGGCTACACCTTC
CDR3 protein: CASSQIQRQANYGYTF
V gene: TRBV4-2
clone size: many
J gene: TRBJ1-2
D gene: NA

CDR3 DNA: TGTGCCAGCAGTTTGTCGGGGTTATTATATGGCTACACCTTC
CDR3 protein: CASSLSGLLYGYTF
V gene: TRBV28
clone size: many
J gene: TRBJ1-2
D gene: NA

CDR3 DNA: TGCGCCAGCAGCCGTGGGACAGGGGATGGCCAAGAGACCCAGTACTTC
CDR3 protein: CASSRGTGDGQETQYF
V gene: TRBV5-1
clone size: many
J gene: TRBJ2-5
D gene: TRBD1

CDR3 DNA: TGCAGTGCTAGTAGCAGGGGGCCGATGAACACTGAAGCTTTCTTT
CDR3 protein: CSASSRGPMNTEAFF
V gene: TRBV20-1
clone size: many
J gene: TRBJ1-1
D gene: TRBD1

CDR3 DNA: TGCAGTGTTGTCTTGAACACTGAAGCTTTCTTT
CDR3 protein: CSVVLNTEAFF
V gene: TRBV20-1
clone size: NA
J gene: TRBJ1-1
D gene: NA

CDR3 DNA: TGCGCCAGCGGATCCTATACGGGACTAGAGACAGATACGCAGTATTTT
CDR3 protein: CASGSYTGLETDTQYF
V gene: TRBV5-1
clone size: NA
J gene: TRBJ2-3
D gene: TRBD2

CDR3 DNA: TGCGCCAGCAGCTTCTCAGGGAACGAGCAGTACTTC
CDR3 protein: CASSFSGNEQYF
V gene: TRBV5-1
clone size: many
J gene: TRBJ2-7
D gene: NA

CDR3 DNA: TGTGCTGCCGGGAACGGATTACAAGAGACCCAGTACTTC
CDR3 protein: CAAGNGLQETQYF
V gene: TRBV3-1
clone size: many
J gene: TRBJ2-5
D gene: NA

CDR3 DNA: TGTGCCAGCAGCCGGCGGAGGGCTGAGGAGACCCAGTACTTC
CDR3 protein: CASSRRRAEETQYF
V gene: TRBV7-2
clone size: many
J gene: TRBJ2-5
D gene: NA

CDR3 DNA: TGTGCCAGCAGCCAAGGGGTTAGCTCCTACAATGAGCAGTTCTTC
CDR3 protein: CASSQGVSSYNEQFF
V gene: TRBV3-1
clone size: NA
J gene: TRBJ2-1
D gene: NA

CDR3 DNA: TGCGCCAGCAGTGAGACAGGGGATCTTTACAATGAGCAGTTCTTC
CDR3 protein: CASSETGDLYNEQFF
V gene: TRBV10-1
clone size: many
J gene: TRBJ2-1
D gene: TRBD1